Each of the 9 T cell receptor beta chains below was sequenced from the same sample in a study of blood T cell repertoires in COVID-19. Assay used: immunoSEQ multiplex PCR; TCRdb lists only in-frame clones, some missing. The data contain about 250,000 clones, 85% to 90% of them singletons. Material: PBMCs or T cells enriched from blood (not recorded which). The receptors come from a man aged 40-49 years who had recovered from COVID-19.

The rearrangement joins TRBV7-2 to TRBJ2-7; weak D call: TRBD2 (6 bases). The CDR3 runs to 13 residues. V was pared by 5 bases and J by 4 bases, with 12 bases between. CDR1 SGHTA and CDR2 FQGNSA come from the germline V gene. DNA of the CDR3: TGTGCCAGCAGCGTGGGACTTCTATACGAGCAGTACTTC. This encodes CASSVGLLYEQYF.

The chain uses TRBV7-2 and TRBJ2-7, with no clear D. CDR3 length: 14 amino acids. Trimming removed 0 bases from V and 7 bases from J, with 13 bases in between. Per germline, CDR1 SGHTA and CDR2 FQGNSA. CDR3 amino acids: CASSLATHSGEQYF. The CDR3, as DNA: TGTGCCAGCAGCTTAGCTACACATTCCGGGGAGCAGTACTTC.

The chain links TRBV2 to TRBJ1-2, with 8 bases aligning to TRBD1. CDR1 and CDR2 from the germline V gene are SNHLY and FYNNEI. The CDR3 length is 14 residues. V shed 6 bases, J shed 5 bases, and the junction held 8 bases outside the gene matches. The CDR3 loop is CASRGGQGGYGYTF. The CDR3 nucleotides are TGTGCCAGCAGGGGAGGACAGGGCGGGTATGGCTACACCTTC.

Comments on this clone: The conserved closing phenylalanine or tryptophan is absent in this CDR3, likely reflecting a read error. No DNA is shown, since the ends of the CDR3 on it are uncertain; the CDR3 is the one TCRdb lists. This chain connects TRBV27 to TRBJ1-2; the table names TRBD1, a call not compared with the DNA. The CDR3 totals 10 residues, both ends included. The germline gives CDR1 MNHEY, CDR2 SMNVEV (reference sequence). The CDR3 sequence is CASKGQGNSD.

The chain is built from TRBV27 and TRBJ1-2; 7 bases map to TRBD1. CDR1 is MNHEY, CDR2 SMNVEV, per germline (reference sequence). The V segment lost 6 bases and the J segment 6 bases; nucleotides outside the gene matches: 4. The CDR3 covers 12 residues. The CDR3 region has the DNA TGTGCCAGCAGAAGGGGGCGCGATGGCTACACCTTC. It yields the protein CASRRGRDGYTF.

The chain joins TRBV6-5 to TRBJ2-1; D might be TRBD1 (6 bases). Between the trimmed V and J ends, which lost 5 bases and 2 bases, there was a span of 7 bases. CDR1 MNHEY and CDR2 SVGAGI come from the germline V gene. The CDR3 is made up of 13 amino acids. The chain's CDR3 is CASSRTAYNEQFF. For the CDR3, the DNA is TGTGCCAGCAGTCGGACAGCCTACAATGAGCAGTTCTTC.

The rearrangement uses TRBV6-5 and TRBJ2-5; 9 nucleotides agree with TRBD2. Trimming cost V 6 bases and J 2 bases; bases outside gene matches: 7. Germline V gene lookup returns CDR1 MNHEY and CDR2 SVGAGI. The CDR3 totals 15 residues. The CDR3 reads CASSSLLAGQETQYF. The DNA for the CDR3 is TGTGCCAGCAGCTCCCTCCTAGCGGGGCAAGAGACCCAGTACTTC.

This clone was found a few times. V gene TRBV15 combines with J gene TRBJ1-2; possible D gene TRBD1, 6 bases. This CDR3 region has 14 residues. The V gene lost 4 bases and the J gene lost 3 bases, with 12 bases spanning the gap. In germline, CDR1 is LNHNV, CDR2 YYDKDF (reference sequence). CDR3 sequence (DNA): TGTGCCACCAGCACCCGGACAGCCTACTATGGCTACACCTTC. Residues: CATSTRTAYYGYTF.

The rearrangement uses TRBV6-4 and TRBJ2-1, with D unresolved. There are 14 residues in the CDR3. CDR1 is MRHNA, CDR2 SNTAGT, per germline. V was clipped by 0 bases and J by 6 bases, with 9 bases between them. The CDR3 DNA follows: TGTGCCAGCAGTGACTCTGAGGAGCCCAATGAGCAGTTCTTC. Protein product: CASSDSEEPNEQFF.